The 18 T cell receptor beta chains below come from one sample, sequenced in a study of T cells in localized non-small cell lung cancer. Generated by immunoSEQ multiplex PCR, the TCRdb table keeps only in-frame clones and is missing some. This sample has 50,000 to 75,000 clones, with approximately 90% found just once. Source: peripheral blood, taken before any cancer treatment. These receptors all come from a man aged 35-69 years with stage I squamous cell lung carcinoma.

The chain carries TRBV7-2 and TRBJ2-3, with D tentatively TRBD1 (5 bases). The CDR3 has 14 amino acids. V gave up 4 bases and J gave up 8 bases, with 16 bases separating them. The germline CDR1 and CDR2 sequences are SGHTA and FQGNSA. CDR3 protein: CASSSLKGVFTQYF. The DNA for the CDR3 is TGTGCCAGCAGCTCCCTAAAAGGGGTCTTTACGCAGTATTTT.

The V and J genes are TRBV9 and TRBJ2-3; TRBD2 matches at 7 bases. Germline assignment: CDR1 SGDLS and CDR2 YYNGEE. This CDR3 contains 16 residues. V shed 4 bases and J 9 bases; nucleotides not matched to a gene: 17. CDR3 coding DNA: TGTGCCAGCAGCCCAAAGGCGCGGGGGATTGGTATAACGCAGTATTTT. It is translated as CASSPKARGIGITQYF.

The CDR3 DNA reads as TGCGCCAGCAGCCAAGAGGGACAGTACACAGATACGCAGTATTTT. This sequence encodes CASSQEGQYTDTQYF. This rearrangement joins TRBV4-1 to TRBJ2-3; 7 nucleotides line up with TRBD1. CDR3 length: 15 amino acids. V shed 0 bases, J shed 2 bases, and the junction held 2 bases outside the gene matches. CDR1 is MGHRA, CDR2 YSYEKL, per germline.

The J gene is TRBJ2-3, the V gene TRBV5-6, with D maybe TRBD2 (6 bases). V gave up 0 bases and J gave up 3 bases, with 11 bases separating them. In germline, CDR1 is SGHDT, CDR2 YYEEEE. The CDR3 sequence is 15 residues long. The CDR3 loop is CASSLGAGITDTQYF. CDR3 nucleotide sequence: TGTGCCAGCAGCTTGGGGGCGGGAATAACAGATACGCAGTATTTT. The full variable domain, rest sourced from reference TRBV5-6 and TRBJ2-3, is DAGVTQSPTHLIKTRGQQVTLRCSPKSGHDTVSWYQQALGQGPQFIFQYYEEEERQRGNFPDRFSGHQFPNYSSELNVNALLLGDSALYLCASSLGAGITDTQYFGPGTRLTVL.

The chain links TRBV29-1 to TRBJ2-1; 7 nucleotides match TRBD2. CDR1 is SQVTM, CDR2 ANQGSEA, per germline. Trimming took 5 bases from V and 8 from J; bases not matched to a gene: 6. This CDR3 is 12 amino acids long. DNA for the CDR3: TGCAGCGTTAATGATGGGGGGGATGAGCAGTTCTTC. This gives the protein CSVNDGGDEQFF.

In DNA form, the CDR3 reads TGTGCCAGCAGCTTAATGCCGGCTAGCGGGAAAGATACGCAGTATTTT. Amino acids: CASSLMPASGKDTQYF. V is TRBV7-3 and J is TRBJ2-3, with 9 bases matching TRBD2. In germline, CDR1 is SGHTA, CDR2 FQGTGA. Unmatched junction bases numbered 7, after V lost 1 base and J lost 5 bases. This CDR3 contains 16 residues. Full variable domain (rest looked up from reference TRBV7-3 and TRBJ2-3): GAGVSQTPSNKVTEKGKYVELRCDPISGHTALYWYRQSLGQGPEFLIYFQGTGAADDSGLPNDRFFAVRPEGSVSTLKIQRTERGDSAVYLCASSLMPASGKDTQYFGPGTRLTVL.

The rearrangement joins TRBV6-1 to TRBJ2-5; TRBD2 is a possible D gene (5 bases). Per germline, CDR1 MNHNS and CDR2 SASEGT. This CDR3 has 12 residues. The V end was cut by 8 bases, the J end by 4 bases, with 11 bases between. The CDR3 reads CASAEGRETQYF. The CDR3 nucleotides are TGTGCCAGCGCTGAGGGCCGAGAGACCCAGTACTTC.

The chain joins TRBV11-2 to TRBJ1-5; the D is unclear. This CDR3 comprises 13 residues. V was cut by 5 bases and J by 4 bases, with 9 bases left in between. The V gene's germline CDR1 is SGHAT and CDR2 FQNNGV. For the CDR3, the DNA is TGTGCCAGCAGCGCCACAGAGAATCAGCCCCAGCATTTT. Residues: CASSATENQPQHF.

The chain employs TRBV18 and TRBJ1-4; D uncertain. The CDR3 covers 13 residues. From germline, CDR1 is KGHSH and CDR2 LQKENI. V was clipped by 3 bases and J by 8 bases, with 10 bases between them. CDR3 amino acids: CASSPDSGEKLFF. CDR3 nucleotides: TGTGCCAGCTCACCCGACTCGGGCGAAAAACTGTTTTTT. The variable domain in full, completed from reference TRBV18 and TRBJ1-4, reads NAGVMQNPRHLVRRRGQEARLRCSPMKGHSHVYWYRQLPEEGLKFMVYLQKENIIDESGMPKERFSAEFPKEGPSILRIQQVVRGDSAAYFCASSPDSGEKLFFGSGTQLSVL.

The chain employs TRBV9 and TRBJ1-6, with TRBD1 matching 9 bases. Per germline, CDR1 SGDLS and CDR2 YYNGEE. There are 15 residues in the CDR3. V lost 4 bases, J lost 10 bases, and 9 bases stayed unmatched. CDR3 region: CASSLTSGQGSPLHF. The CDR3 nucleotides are TGTGCCAGCAGCCTTACGTCGGGACAGGGATCACCCCTCCACTTT.

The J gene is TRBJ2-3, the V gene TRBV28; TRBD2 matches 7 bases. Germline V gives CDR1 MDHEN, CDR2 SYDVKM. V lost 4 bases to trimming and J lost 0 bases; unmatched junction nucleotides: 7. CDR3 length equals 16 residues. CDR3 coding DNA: TGTGCCAGCAGTTCTGCAAAGCGGGGTAGCACAGATACGCAGTATTTT. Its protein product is CASSSAKRGSTDTQYF.

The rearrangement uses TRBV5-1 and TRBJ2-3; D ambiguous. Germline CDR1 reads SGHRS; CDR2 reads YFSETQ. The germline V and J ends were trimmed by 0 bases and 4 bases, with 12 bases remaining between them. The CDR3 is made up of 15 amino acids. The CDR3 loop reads CASSLGMGSADTQYF. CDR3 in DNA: TGCGCCAGCAGCTTGGGAATGGGAAGCGCAGATACGCAGTATTTT.

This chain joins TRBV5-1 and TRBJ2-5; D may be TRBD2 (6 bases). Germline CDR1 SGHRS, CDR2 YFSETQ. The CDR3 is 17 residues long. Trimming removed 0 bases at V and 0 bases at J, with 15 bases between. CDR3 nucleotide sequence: TGCGCCAGCAGCTTGGCCACTCCGGGACTCCACCAAGAGACCCAGTACTTC. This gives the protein CASSLATPGLHQETQYF.

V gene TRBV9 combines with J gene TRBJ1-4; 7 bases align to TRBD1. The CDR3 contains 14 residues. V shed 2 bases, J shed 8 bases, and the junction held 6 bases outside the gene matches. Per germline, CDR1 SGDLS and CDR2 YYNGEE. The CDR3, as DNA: TGTGCCAGCAGCGTTACAGGGGCTGGAGAAAAACTGTTTTTT. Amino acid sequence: CASSVTGAGEKLFF.

The CDR3 DNA reads TGTGCCAGCAGCTTAAATCGGGGGCTCCATGAGCAGTTCTTC. Its translation: CASSLNRGLHEQFF. The V and J genes are TRBV11-2 and TRBJ2-1; D may be TRBD1 or TRBD2 (6 bases each). V gave up 2 bases and J gave up 8 bases, with 13 bases separating them. This CDR3 is built from 14 residues. From germline, CDR1 is SGHAT and CDR2 FQNNGV.

CDR3 DNA sequence: TGTGCCAGTAGCGAGGGCCTACACATTCAGTACTTC. This translates into CASSEGLHIQYF. The rearrangement uses TRBV19 and TRBJ2-4; a possible D gene is TRBD2 (5 bases). Trimming left V 6 bases short and J 8 bases short, with 11 bases between. This CDR3 contains 12 residues. The V gene's germline CDR1 is LNHDA and CDR2 SQIVND (reference sequence).

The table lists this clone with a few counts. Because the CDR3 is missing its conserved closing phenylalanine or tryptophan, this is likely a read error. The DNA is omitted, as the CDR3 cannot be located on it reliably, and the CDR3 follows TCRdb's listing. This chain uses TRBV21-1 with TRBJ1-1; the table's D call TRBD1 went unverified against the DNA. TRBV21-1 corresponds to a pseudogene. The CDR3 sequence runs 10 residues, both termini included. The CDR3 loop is CATRTGAAGQ.

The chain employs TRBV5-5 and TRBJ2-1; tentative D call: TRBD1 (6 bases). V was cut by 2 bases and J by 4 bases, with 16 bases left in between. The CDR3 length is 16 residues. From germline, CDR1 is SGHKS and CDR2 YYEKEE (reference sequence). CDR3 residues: CASSFGAVRGYNEQFF. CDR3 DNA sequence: TGTGCCAGCAGCTTTGGTGCTGTCAGGGGTTACAATGAGCAGTTCTTC. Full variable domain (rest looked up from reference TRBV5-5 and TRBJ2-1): DAGVTQSPTHLIKTRGQQVTLRCSPISGHKSVSWYQQVLGQGPQFIFQYYEKEERGRGNFPDRFSARQFPNYSSELNVNALLLGDSALYLCASSFGAVRGYNEQFFGPGTRLTVL.